This T cell receptor beta chain is from a study of shared clonotypes between healthy human individuals. Points from the study as a whole: Sequencing depth was expected to affect clonotype sharing among donors.

Clones were sequenced by immunoSEQ multiplex PCR, and TCRdb holds only the in-frame ones, with some missing. The repertoire has 550,000 to 600,000 clones, around three quarters of them found once; the top ten carry 12%. Note on this clone: What it recognizes is unknown.

The receptor was derived from a woman aged 40 to 50 in good health. Some clones in this sample may be carry-over from other donors' samples. The material sequenced was PBMCs.

CDR3 in DNA: TGTGCCAGCAGGGAGGTGAGCGGGAGGCCCTACGAGCAGTACTTC. It is translated as CASREVSGRPYEQYF. The rearrangement uses TRBV6-5 and TRBJ2-7; TRBD2 agrees at 9 bases. Trimming removed 6 bases from V and 2 bases from J; junction bases left unmatched: 8. The germline gives CDR1 MNHEY, CDR2 SVGAGI. This CDR3 spans 15 amino acids.